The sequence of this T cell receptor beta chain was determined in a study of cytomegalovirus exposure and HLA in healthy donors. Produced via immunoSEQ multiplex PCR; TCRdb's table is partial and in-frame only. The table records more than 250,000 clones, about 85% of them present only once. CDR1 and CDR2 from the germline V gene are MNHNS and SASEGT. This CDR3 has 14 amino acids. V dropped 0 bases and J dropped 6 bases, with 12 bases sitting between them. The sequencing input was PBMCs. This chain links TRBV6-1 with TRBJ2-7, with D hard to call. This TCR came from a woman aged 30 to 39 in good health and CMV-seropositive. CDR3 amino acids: CASSEAGRQGEQYF. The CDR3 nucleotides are TGTGCCAGCAGTGAAGCCGGCCGGCAAGGCGAGCAGTACTTC.